The 2 T cell receptor beta chains reported below all come from one sample, sequenced in a study of PD-1 blockade in classical Hodgkin lymphoma. The time point here: cycle 4 day 1 (C4D1), after less than 7 weeks of nivolumab. Relapse was seen in all patients after autologous stem cell transplantation, and brentuximab vedotin exposure was variable. Using immunoSEQ multiplex PCR, the repertoire was profiled, and TCRdb retains in-frame clones only, with some absent. The sample contains approximately 22,000 clones, 60% to 80% of which appear only once. The specimen comprised peripheral blood mononuclear cells (PBMCs), sampled before the fourth cycle of nivolumab. Every receptor here comes from a human donor with classical Hodgkin lymphoma.

This sequence joins TRBV4-3 and TRBJ2-3; 9 nucleotides align to TRBD2. CDR1 and CDR2 from the germline V gene are LGHNA and YSLEER. Trimming took 1 base from V and 0 from J; bases not matched to a gene: 2. The CDR3 totals 16 residues. The DNA of the CDR3 is TGCGCCAGCAGCCAAGGCCTAGCGGGGAGCACAGATACGCAGTATTTT. It specifies CASSQGLAGSTDTQYF.

This rearrangement joins TRBV7-3 to TRBJ2-2, with TRBD1 identical over 10 bases. The CDR3 runs to 15 residues. From germline, CDR1 is SGHTA and CDR2 FQGTGA. The J segment lost 11 bases and the V segment lost 5 bases, leaving 11 bases of the junction unmatched. CDR3 sequence reads: CASSTRQGATRELFF. CDR3 in DNA: TGTGCCAGCAGCACTCGACAGGGGGCTACGAGAGAGCTGTTTTTT.